This T cell receptor beta chain emerged from a study of shared clonotypes between healthy human individuals. In the study overall: The study used three CD4 naive, three CD4 memory, two CD8 naive and one CD8 memory plate per donor.

Regarding the study as a whole: Around 4.9% of naive CD4 clonotypes were shared across several donors.

Running of the assay took place at deep level. Evenly divided among several immunoSEQ plates was the genomic DNA of each subset. Libraries were prepared by immunoSEQ multiplex PCR; TCRdb keeps only in-frame clonotypes and omits some of them. Among 2 million to 2.5 million clones listed, about 92% were seen once. A remark on this clone: Its matching antigen is unknown.

Sequencing used naive CD4+ T cells from PBMCs. Subset defined: CD45RA+ positively selected. This sequence originates from a man in his late teens or twenties in good health. Some clones in this sample may be carry-over from other donors' samples.

Here the CDR3 reads CASSPHPGLAGVEQYF. The CDR3 DNA reads as TGTGCCAGCAGCCCCCATCCGGGACTAGCGGGAGTCGAGCAGTACTTC. This chain links TRBV9 with TRBJ2-7; TRBD2 matches at 14 bases. V trimming: 4 bases; J trimming: 6 bases; junction bases outside the gene matches: 9. Germline CDR1 SGDLS, CDR2 YYNGEE. This CDR3 is 16 amino acids long. The full variable domain, in which reference TRBV9 and TRBJ2-7 provide the parts outside the CDR3, is DSGVTQTPKHLITATGQRVTLRCSPRSGDLSVYWYQQSLDQGLQFLIQYYNGEERAKGNILERFSAQQFPDLHSELNLSSLELGDSALYFCASSPHPGLAGVEQYFGPGTRLTVT.